The 4 T cell receptor beta chains reported below all come from one sample, sequenced in a study of T cells in Graves' hyperthyroidism and ophthalmopathy. Amplification targeted TCR beta CDR3 regions from RNA transcripts. The study used the HTBI primer set for a first-round RT-PCR of the TCR CDR3. TCRdb reanalysed the multiplex PCR reads using MiXCR and keeps one entry per CDR3 protein. Of around 690,000 distinct CDR3 sequences in the sample, around 16% were seen once. The sequenced sample consisted of blood. These receptors came from a man aged 45-65 years with Graves' hyperthyroidism.

This clonotype was recorded at least ten times. The V and J genes are TRBV9 and TRBJ1-5; D remains unclear. Germline V gene data show CDR1 as SGDLS and CDR2 as YYNGEE. The germline V and J ends were trimmed by 0 bases and 2 bases, with 6 bases remaining between them. The CDR3 has 14 residues. CDR3 DNA sequence: TGTGCCAGCAGCGTAGGCGGAGGCAATCAGCCCCAGCATTTT. This encodes CASSVGGGNQPQHF.

This clonotype was observed a handful of times. The CDR3 spells CASSLLGVESPLHF. In nucleotides, the CDR3 is TGCGCCAGCAGCTTGCTAGGGGTCGAGTCACCCCTCCACTTT. The chain combines TRBV5-1 with TRBJ1-6; D may be TRBD1 (5 bases). Germline V lookup: CDR1 SGHRS, CDR2 YFSETQ. V was shortened by 1 base and J by 10 bases, with 12 bases between the two germline ends. The CDR3 is made up of 14 amino acids.

In its sample, this clonotype was seen many times. V and J are TRBV12-3 or TRBV12-4 and TRBJ1-4, with D unresolved. CDR3 size: 15 residues. The V and J ends lost 1 base and 4 bases respectively, with 10 bases between them. CDR3 DNA sequence: TGTGCCAGCAGTTTAGATCTGGGGAATAATGAAAAACTGTTTTTT. Amino acids: CASSLDLGNNEKLFF.

The table lists this clonotype with a few counts. This sequence joins TRBV20-1 and TRBJ1-1; TRBD1 matches at 9 bases. The J segment lost 7 bases and the V segment lost 6 bases, leaving 15 bases of the junction unmatched. Germline values: CDR1 DFQATT, CDR2 SNEGSKA (reference sequence). This CDR3 comprises 15 residues. CDR3 nucleotides: TGCAGTGCCACAGCTCCGGGGACAGGGATGATTGAAGCTTTCTTT. Translation gives CSATAPGTGMIEAFF.